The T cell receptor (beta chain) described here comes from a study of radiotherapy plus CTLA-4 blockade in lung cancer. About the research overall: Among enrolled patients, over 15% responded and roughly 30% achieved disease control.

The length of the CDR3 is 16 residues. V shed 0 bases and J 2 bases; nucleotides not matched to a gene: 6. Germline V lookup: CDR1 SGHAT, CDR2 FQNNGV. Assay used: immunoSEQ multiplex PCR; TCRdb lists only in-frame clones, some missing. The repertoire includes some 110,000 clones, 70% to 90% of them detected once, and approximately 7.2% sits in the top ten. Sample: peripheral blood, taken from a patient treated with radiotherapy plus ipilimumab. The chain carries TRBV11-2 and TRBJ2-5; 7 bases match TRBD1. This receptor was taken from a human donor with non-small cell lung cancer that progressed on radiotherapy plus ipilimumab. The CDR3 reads CASSLDLRGRQETQYF. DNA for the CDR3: TGTGCCAGCAGCTTAGATTTAAGGGGGCGACAAGAGACCCAGTACTTC.